These T cell receptor beta chains were read from a single sample in a study of cytomegalovirus exposure and HLA in healthy donors. The assay was immunoSEQ multiplex PCR, and TCRdb's table has in-frame clones only and misses some. The sample includes 72,000 or so clones, 55% to 80% seen only once; the top ten take roughly 3%. Source material: PBMCs. The origin of the receptors is a woman aged 50 to 60 in good health and CMV-seronegative. Each CDR3 is given with its conserved first and last residue. A D gene is named only where the DNA matches it firmly. Size is stated for part of the rows, as once, few or many counts, or as a class when the clone is expanded.

TRBD1	TRBV11-2	TRBJ1-5	.	CASSGFGQGEPQHF	TGTGCCAGCAGCGGATTTGGACAGGGGGAGCCCCAGCATTTT
TRBD2	TRBV6-5	TRBJ2-7	.	CASSRTSGSSYEQYF	TGTGCCAGCAGTCGGACTAGCGGGAGCTCCTACGAGCAGTACTTC
TRBD2	TRBV27	TRBJ2-1	.	CASSLKASGYNEQFF	TGTGCCAGCAGTTTAAAGGCTAGCGGATACAATGAGCAGTTCTTC
TRBD1	TRBV5-1	TRBJ2-2	.	CASSLVGTGDTGELFF	TGCGCCAGCAGCTTGGTCGGGACAGGGGACACCGGGGAGCTGTTTTTT
TRBD1	TRBV14	TRBJ1-1	.	CASSQFRTGVSEAFF	TGTGCCAGCAGCCAATTCAGGACAGGAGTATCTGAAGCTTTCTTT
.	TRBV7-9	TRBJ1-4	.	CASSFLPLKAEEKLFF	TGTGCCAGCAGCTTTCTGCCTTTAAAAGCGGAAGAAAAACTGTTTTTT
.	TRBV27	TRBJ2-5	.	CASSFVFAETQYF	TGTGCCAGCAGTTTTGTGTTTGCGGAGACCCAGTACTTC
TRBD2	TRBV6-6	TRBJ2-1	.	CASGQAGGLSDEQFF	TGTGCCAGCGGACAAGCGGGAGGCCTTAGCGATGAGCAGTTCTTC
TRBD1	TRBV30	TRBJ2-5	few	CAWSIQGETQYF	TGTGCCTGGAGTATACAGGGGGAGACCCAGTACTTC
.	TRBV15	TRBJ1-1	.	CATSTGQFMNTEAFF	TGTGCCACCAGCACGGGACAATTCATGAACACTGAAGCTTTCTTT
TRBD1	TRBV18	TRBJ2-7	.	CASSPLLGTGLESYEQYF	TGTGCCAGCTCACCACTGCTGGGGACAGGGCTTGAGTCCTACGAGCAGTACTTC
TRBD1	TRBV6-5	TRBJ2-7	.	CASSRFGTGKGEQYF	TGTGCCAGCAGCCGATTCGGGACAGGGAAAGGCGAGCAGTACTTC
.	TRBV20-1	TRBJ2-7	.	CSARGYYEQYF	TGCAGTGCTAGAGGCTATTACGAGCAGTACTTC
TRBD1	TRBV10-1	TRBJ1-6	few	CASSSRGDSPLHF	TGCGCCAGCAGTAGCAGGGGGGACTCACCCCTCCACTTT
.	TRBV5-1	TRBJ1-3	.	CASSFSAFTRNTIYF	TGCGCCAGCAGCTTTTCAGCCTTTACTAGAAACACCATATATTTT
.	TRBV5-8	TRBJ1-5	.	CASSLDVAGFSSNQPQHF	TGTGCCAGCAGCTTGGATGTCGCAGGGTTTTCGAGCAATCAGCCCCAGCATTTT
TRBD1	TRBV5-6	TRBJ1-2	.	CASSPDRVVGYTF	TGTGCCAGCAGCCCGGACAGGGTAGTGGGGTACACCTTC
.	TRBV30	TRBJ1-1	few	CAWSVGGSNTEAFF	TGTGCCTGGAGTGTAGGCGGCAGTAACACTGAAGCTTTCTTT
.	TRBV2	TRBJ1-5	few	CASSEYGQGNNQPQHF	TGTGCCAGCAGTGAATATGGGCAGGGAAACAATCAGCCCCAGCATTTT
.	TRBV6-6	TRBJ1-1	.	CASSKQNTEAFF	TGTGCCAGCTCCAAACAGAACACTGAAGCTTTCTTT
.	TRBV5-1	TRBJ1-2	.	CASSPGAGTSGAGYTF	TGCGCCAGCAGCCCTGGTGCAGGGACATCAGGTGCTGGCTACACCTTC
TRBD2	TRBV5-6	TRBJ2-2	.	CASSSTSGRPRDTGELFF	TGTGCCAGCAGCTCGACTAGCGGGAGACCCAGAGACACCGGGGAGCTGTTTTTT
TRBD2	TRBV11-3	TRBJ2-5	once	CASSLGEGETQYF	TGTGCCAGCAGCTTAGGGGAGGGTGAGACCCAGTACTTC
.	TRBV19	TRBJ2-2	.	CASSLRRVNTGELFF	TGTGCCAGTAGTTTAAGACGGGTTAACACCGGGGAGCTGTTTTTT